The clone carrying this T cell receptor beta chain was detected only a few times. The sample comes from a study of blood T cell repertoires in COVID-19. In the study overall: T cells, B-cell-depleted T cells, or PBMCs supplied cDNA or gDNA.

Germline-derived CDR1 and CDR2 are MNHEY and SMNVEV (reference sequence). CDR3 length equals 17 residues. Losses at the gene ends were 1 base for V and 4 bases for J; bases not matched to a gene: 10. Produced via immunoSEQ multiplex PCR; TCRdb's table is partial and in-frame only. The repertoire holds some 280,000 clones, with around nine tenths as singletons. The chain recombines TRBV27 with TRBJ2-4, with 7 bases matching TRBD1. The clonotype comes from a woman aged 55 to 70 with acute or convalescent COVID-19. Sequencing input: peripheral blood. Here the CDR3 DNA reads TGTGCCAGCAGTTTATATGGGACAGCATCCATTAAAAACATTCAGTACTTC. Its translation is CASSLYGTASIKNIQYF.